This T cell receptor beta chain was obtained from a study of OX40 agonist ivuxolimab in advanced cancers. Only one count was recorded for this clone. The antigen is not known. Method: immunoSEQ multiplex PCR; TCRdb's copy keeps in-frame clones and lacks some. Here the sample spans approximately 82,000 clones, roughly nine tenths being singletons. Study-wide findings and caveats: Dose levels from 0.1 to 3.0 mg/kg saw CD4+ and CD8+ blood T cells expand clonally by week 6. Relative to CD4+, CD8+ T cells held more expanded clones on average.

The CDR3 covers 13 residues. Looked up from germline, CDR1 is MGHRA and CDR2 is YSYEKL. V was pared by 3 bases and J by 4 bases, with 7 bases between. The chain combines TRBV4-1 with TRBJ1-5; D gene uncertain. Sequenced here: CD4+ or CD8+ T cells sorted from blood, sampled in a trial of the OX40 agonist ivuxolimab. The TCR comes from an adult with an advanced solid tumor such as melanoma, head and neck, liver or kidney cancer. The CDR3 DNA sequence: TGCGCCAGCAGCCAGGTGGGTAATCAGCCCCAGCATTTT. It codes for CASSQVGNQPQHF.